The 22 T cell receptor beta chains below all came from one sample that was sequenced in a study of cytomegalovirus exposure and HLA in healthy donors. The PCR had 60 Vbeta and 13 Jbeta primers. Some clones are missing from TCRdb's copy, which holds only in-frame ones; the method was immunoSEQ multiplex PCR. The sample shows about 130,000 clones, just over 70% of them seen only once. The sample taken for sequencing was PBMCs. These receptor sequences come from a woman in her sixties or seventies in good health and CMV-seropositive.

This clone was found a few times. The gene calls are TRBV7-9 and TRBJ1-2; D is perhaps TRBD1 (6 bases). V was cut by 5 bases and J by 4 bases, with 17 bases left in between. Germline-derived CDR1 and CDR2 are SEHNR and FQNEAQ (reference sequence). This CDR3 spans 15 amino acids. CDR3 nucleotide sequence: TGTGCCAGCAGCCTTTCGGACAGTGGAGGCTATGGCTACACCTTC. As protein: CASSLSDSGGYGYTF.

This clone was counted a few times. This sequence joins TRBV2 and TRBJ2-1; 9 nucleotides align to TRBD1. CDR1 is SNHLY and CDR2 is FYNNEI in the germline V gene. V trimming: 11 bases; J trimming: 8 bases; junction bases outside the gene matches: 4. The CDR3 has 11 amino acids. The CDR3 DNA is TGTGCCGACAGGGGGTTGGATGAGCAGTTCTTC. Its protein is CADRGLDEQFF.

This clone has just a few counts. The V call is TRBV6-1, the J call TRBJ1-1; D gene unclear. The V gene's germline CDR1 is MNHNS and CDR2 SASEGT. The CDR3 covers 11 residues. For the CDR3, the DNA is TGTGCTATGGAGGGGAACACTGAAGCTTTCTTT. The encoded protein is CAMEGNTEAFF.

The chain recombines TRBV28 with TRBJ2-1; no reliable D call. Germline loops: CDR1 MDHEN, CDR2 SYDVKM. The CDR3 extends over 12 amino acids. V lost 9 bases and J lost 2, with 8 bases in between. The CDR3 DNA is TGTGCCAGTCTTCAGACCTACAATGAGCAGTTCTTC. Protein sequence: CASLQTYNEQFF.

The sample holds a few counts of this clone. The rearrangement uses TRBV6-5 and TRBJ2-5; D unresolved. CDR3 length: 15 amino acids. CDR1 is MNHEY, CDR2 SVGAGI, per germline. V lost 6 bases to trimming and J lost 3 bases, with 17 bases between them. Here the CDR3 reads CASSPSWQSEETQYF. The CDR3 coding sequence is TGTGCCAGCAGCCCCTCGTGGCAGAGCGAAGAGACCCAGTACTTC.

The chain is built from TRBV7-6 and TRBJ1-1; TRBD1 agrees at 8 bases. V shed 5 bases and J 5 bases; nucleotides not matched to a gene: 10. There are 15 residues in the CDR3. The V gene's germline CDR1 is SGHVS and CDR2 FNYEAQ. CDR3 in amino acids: CASSLHGQGGTEAFF. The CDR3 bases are TGTGCCAGCAGCCTCCACGGACAGGGAGGGACTGAAGCTTTCTTT.

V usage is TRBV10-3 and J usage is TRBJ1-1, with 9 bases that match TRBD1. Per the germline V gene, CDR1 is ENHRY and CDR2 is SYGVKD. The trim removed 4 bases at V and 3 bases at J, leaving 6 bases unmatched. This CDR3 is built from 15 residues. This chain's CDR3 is CAISGQGDLYTEAFF. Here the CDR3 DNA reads TGTGCCATCAGTGGACAGGGGGACCTTTACACTGAAGCTTTCTTT.

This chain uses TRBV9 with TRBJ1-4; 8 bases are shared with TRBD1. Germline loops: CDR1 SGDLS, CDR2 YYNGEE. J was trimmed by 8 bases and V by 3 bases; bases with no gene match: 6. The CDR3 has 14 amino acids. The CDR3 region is CASSAQGAGEKLFF. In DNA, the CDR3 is TGTGCCAGCAGCGCGCAGGGGGCCGGGGAAAAACTGTTTTTT.

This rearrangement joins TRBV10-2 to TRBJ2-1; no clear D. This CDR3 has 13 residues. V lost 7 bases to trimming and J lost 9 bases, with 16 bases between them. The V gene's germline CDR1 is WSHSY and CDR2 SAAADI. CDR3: CASKPLGGGEQFF. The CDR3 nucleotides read TGCGCCAGCAAACCCCTTGGTGGCGGTGAGCAGTTCTTC.

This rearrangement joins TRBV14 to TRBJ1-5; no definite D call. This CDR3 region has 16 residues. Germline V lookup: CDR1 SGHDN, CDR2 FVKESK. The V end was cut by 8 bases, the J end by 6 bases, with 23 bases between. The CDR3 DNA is TGTGCCAGCTCCCTAATGGAGGAAAGAACCCCTCAGCCCCAGCATTTT. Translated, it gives CASSLMEERTPQPQHF.

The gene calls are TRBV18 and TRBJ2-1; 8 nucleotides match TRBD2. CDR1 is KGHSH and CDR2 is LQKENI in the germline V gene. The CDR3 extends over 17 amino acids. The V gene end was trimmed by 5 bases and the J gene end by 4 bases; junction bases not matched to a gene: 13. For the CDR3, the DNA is TGTGCCAGCTCAATGGGGATTCAACTAGCGGAATACAATGAGCAGTTCTTC. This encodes CASSMGIQLAEYNEQFF.

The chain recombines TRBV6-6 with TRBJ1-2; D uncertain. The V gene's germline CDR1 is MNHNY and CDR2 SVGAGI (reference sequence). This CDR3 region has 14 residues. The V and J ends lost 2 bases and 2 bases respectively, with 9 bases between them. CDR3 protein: CASSYEGSNYGYTF. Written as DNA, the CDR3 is TGTGCCAGCAGTTACGAGGGCTCCAACTATGGCTACACCTTC.

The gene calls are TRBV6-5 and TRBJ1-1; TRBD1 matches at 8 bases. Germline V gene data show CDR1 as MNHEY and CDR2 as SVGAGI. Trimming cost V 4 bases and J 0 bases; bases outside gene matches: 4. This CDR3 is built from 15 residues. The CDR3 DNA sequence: TGTGCCAGCAGTTCACGGACAGGGATGAACACTGAAGCTTTCTTT. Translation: CASSSRTGMNTEAFF.

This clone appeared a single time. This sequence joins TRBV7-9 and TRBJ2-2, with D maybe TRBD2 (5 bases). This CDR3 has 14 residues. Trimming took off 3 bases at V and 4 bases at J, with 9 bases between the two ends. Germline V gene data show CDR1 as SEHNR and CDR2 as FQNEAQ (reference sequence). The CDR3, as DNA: TGTGCCAGCAGCTTCCAAGGAGGCACCGGGGAGCTGTTTTTT. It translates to CASSFQGGTGELFF.

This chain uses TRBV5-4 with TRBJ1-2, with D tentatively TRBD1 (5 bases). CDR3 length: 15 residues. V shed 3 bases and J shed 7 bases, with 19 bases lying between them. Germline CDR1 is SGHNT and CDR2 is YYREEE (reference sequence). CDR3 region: CASSSPGTGGTGYTF. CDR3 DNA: TGTGCCAGCAGCTCCCCCGGGACGGGCGGGACTGGCTACACCTTC. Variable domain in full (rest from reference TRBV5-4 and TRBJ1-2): ETGVTQSPTHLIKTRGQQVTLRCSSQSGHNTVSWYQQALGQGPQFIFQYYREEENGRGNFPPRFSGLQFPNYSSELNVNALELDDSALYLCASSSPGTGGTGYTFGSGTRLTVV.

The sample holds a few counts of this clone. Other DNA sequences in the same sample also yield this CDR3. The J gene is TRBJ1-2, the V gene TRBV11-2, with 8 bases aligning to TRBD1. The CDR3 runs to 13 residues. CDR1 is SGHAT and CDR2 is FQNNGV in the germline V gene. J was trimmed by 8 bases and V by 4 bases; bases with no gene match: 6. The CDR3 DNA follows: TGTGCCAGCAGCTCCCAGGGGGCGCGGGGCTACACCTTC. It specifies CASSSQGARGYTF.

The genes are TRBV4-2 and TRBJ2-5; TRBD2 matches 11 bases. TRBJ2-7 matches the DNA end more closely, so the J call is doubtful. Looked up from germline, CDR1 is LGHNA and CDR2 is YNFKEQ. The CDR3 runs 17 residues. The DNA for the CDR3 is TGTGCCAGCAGCCAAGCCCCCGGGACTAGCGGCTCCTACGAGCAGTACTTC. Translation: CASSQAPGTSGSYEQYF.

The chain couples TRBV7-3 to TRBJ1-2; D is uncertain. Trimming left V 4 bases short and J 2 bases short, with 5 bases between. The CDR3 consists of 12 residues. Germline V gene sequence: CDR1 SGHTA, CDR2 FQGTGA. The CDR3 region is CASSSGNYGYTF. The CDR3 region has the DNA TGTGCCAGCAGCTCCGGGAACTATGGCTACACCTTC. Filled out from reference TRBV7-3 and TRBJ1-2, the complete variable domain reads GAGVSQTPSNKVTEKGKYVELRCDPISGHTALYWYRQSLGQGPEFLIYFQGTGAADDSGLPNDRFFAVRPEGSVSTLKIQRTERGDSAVYLCASSSGNYGYTFGSGTRLTVV.

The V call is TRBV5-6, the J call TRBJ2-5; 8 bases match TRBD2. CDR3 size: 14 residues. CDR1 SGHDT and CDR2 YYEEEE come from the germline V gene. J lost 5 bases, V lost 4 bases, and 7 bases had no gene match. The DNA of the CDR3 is TGTGCCAGCAGCCCCGCCCGGGGGGGGGAGACCCAGTACTTC. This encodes CASSPARGGETQYF.

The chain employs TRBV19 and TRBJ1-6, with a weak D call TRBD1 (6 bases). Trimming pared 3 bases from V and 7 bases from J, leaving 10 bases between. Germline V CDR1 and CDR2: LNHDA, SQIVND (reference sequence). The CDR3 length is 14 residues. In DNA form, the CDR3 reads TGTGCCAGTAGTATGGCAGGGGCGAATTCACCCCTCCACTTT. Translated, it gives CASSMAGANSPLHF.

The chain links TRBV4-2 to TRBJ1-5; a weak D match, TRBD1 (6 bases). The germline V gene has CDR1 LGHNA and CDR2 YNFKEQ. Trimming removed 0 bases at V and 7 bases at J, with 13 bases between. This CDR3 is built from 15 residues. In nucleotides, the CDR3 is TGTGCCAGCAGCCAAGAGTGGGGGCGCGGGCAGCCCCAGCATTTT. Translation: CASSQEWGRGQPQHF.

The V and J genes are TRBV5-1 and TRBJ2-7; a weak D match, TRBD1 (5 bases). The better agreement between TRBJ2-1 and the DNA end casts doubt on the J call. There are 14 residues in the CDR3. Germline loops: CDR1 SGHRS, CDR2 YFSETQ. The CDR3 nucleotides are TGCGCCAGCAGCTTGGTGGGCAGGGAAAATGAGCAGTTCTTC. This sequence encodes CASSLVGRENEQFF.